This record concerns one T cell receptor (beta chain) sequence. This clonotype occurred many times. It lacks a known antigen. There are no base qualities to consult, and no much larger clone falls within one base. The data originate from a study of identical twins (dated by TCRdb to about 2016). About the study as a whole: To test whether fetal clonotypes persist, this study deep-sequenced TCR alpha and beta repertoires from monozygotic twins, from unrelated adults of various ages, and from cord blood. Replicate twin experiments were performed at different times using different library preparation protocols to rule out contamination. General study outcomes and caveats: Invariant T cells such as MAIT and iNKT could partly confound zero-insertion analyses, although diverse VJ usage argued against such confounding for most clonotypes. Because the same donors could not be followed over many years, the conclusions relied on cross-sectional statistical analysis. Recombination models systematically underestimated out-of-frame TCR alpha sharing in monozygotic twins but agreed with sharing between unrelated individuals. Out-of-frame TCR alpha sequences shared between twins showed an excess of low generation-probability sequences compared with coincidental sharing between unrelated individuals. Abundant cord blood beta clonotypes carried fewer insertions; young adult naive repertoires showed a weaker similar trend, while memory repertoires showed none. A weaker excess of twin sharing was found in beta out-of-frame sequences because the signal-to-noise ratio was lowered by fewer shared sequences.

Library preparation employed 5' RACE. The instrument given in TCRdb is Illumina HiSeq 2000. Template switching added a universal primer binding site, and the final cDNA carried a unique molecular identifier that allowed TCR cDNA molecules to be counted accurately. First-strand cDNA for TCR alpha and beta chains was synthesized from specific primers in the conserved constant-segment region. To control for contamination, each cDNA library was double barcoded with a SMART-Mk sample barcode plus Illumina barcodes. TruSeq adapter sequences, together with Illumina sample barcodes, were added in two successive PCR steps. The Illumina HiSeq platform was used with custom primers to sequence TCR alpha and beta cDNA libraries. In the source study's methods: MiGEC processed the raw reads to extract unique molecular identifiers, while MiXCR was used to determine the CDR3 positions. Recombination models were inferred per individual with the repgenHMM and IGoR tools using an EM algorithm. Shared clonotypes were analyzed with the tcR package in R, and sharing was normalized by the product of cloneset sizes. To study raw recombination free of thymic and clonal selection effects, out-of-frame nonproductive sequences were analyzed. TCRdb cleaned the public reads at Q25 with fastp, built clones with MiXCR and kept in-frame beta chains. Every CDR3 protein is listed once, alongside the most common genes and DNA of its rows. Clone size and V and J calls follow TCRdb, not the original study. For this sample the table gives around 230,000 distinct CDR3 sequences, of which roughly 7.1% were detected only once. The top ten clonotypes cover roughly 15% of the sample.

The CDR3 numbers 15 residues from cysteine through phenylalanine. The retained sequence is limited to the CDR3, 45 bases, with the frame set at the first base. The germline V gene provides CDR1 MDHEN and CDR2 SYDVKM. V and J are truncated by 2 bases and 4 bases respectively, leaving an intervening sequence of 11 bases. All donors were healthy Caucasians. Three pairs of female monozygotic twins, all aged about 18 to 30 years, were included in the twin cohort. Positive isolation kits from Invitrogen were used to isolate CD4+ and CD8+ T cell populations. These data are also associated with another study on T cells expressing NK-cell markers. The second investigation adds: TCR beta-chain repertoires were profiled in sorted CD3+CD56+NKG2C+, CD3+CD56+NKG2C- and CD3+CD56-NKG2C+ T-cell subsets from about 8 donors. Of the eight sequenced donors, seven were found to be HCMV-seropositive and one was found to be HCMV-seronegative. In several experiments an anti-gammadeltaTCR antibody was added to restrict sorting to alphabetaTCR-expressing T cells. In several donors, the dominant CD3+CD56+NKG2C+ clonotypes were among the top 10 CD8+ clonotypes and accounted for about 1.0-7.5% of CD8+ T cells. Those dominant clonotypes were again the most abundant among CD3+CD56-NKG2C+ cells in a handful of donors, at about 25-65%. Whether the expanded NKG2C-expressing T cell clones were specific for HCMV antigens was left unclear. Randomly selected healthy volunteers, three men and five women, were used as the eight sequenced donors. To determine HCMV serostatus, a commercial ELISA kit was used to detect HCMV-specific IgG in serum. MIGEC handled demultiplexing of the reads and grouping by UMI, while MiTCR was used to assemble and quantify clonotypes. To exclude erroneous sequences, any TCR cDNA sequence not supported by at least two reads was discarded. The tcR package was used for downstream repertoire analysis, and clonotypes were matched between fractions using CDR3 nucleotide sequence together with V segment. VDJmatch was used to annotate antigen specificity against VDJdb, with one amino acid substitution allowed in CDR3.

The clonotype originates from a young woman in good health. The sequence is built from TRBV28 and TRBJ2-2, with the D gene uncertain. Sequencing used CD8+ T cells sorted from blood. The CDR3 protein: CASSLRLRPTGELFF. The DNA reads as follows: TGTGCCAGCAGTTTAAGACTGAGACCCACCGGGGAGCTGTTTTTT.